The clone carrying this T cell receptor beta chain was detected only a few times. This specimen comes from a study of blood T cells in healthy people across ages. Using a J-beta primer mix together with a sample-barcoded 5' primer, a second PCR was run for roughly 7 to 12 cycles. TCRdb re-called the 5' RACE reads with MiXCR, one entry per CDR3 protein. The sample lists 1 million to 1.2 million distinct CDR3 sequences; around two fifths were seen once. The specimen sequenced was blood. This TCR was sampled from a man aged 18 to 30 in good health.

The CDR3 here is CASSLARGEQYF. DNA for the CDR3: TGTGCCAGCAGCTTAGCGCGAGGCGAGCAGTACTTC. V and J are TRBV7-9 and TRBJ2-7; D unresolved. This CDR3 contains 12 residues. Germline assignment: CDR1 SEHNR and CDR2 FQNEAQ (reference sequence). V was cut by 0 bases and J by 6 bases, with 6 bases left in between. The variable domain in full, completed from reference TRBV7-9 and TRBJ2-7, reads DTGVSQNPRHKITKRGQNVTFRCDPISEHNRLYWYRQTLGQGPEFLTYFQNEAQLEKSRLLSDRFSAERPKGSFSTLEIQRTEQGDSAMYLCASSLARGEQYFGPGTRLTVT.